What follows is one T cell receptor (beta chain) and its context. The data belong to a study of PD-L1 blockade in urothelial cancer. About the study: Every 3 weeks, patients received intravenous atezolizumab 1,200 mg, beginning 2014. The patients had undergone anywhere from 0 to 3 prior chemotherapy regimens. T cells were recovered from blood samples at a median of around 130,000.

CDR1 and CDR2 from the germline V gene are MDHEN and SYDVKM. Trimming removed 4 bases from V and 2 bases from J; junction bases left unmatched: 5. The CDR3 loop spans 14 amino acids. Documented time point: peripheral blood 6 weeks after treatment start. Samples spanned pretreatment and treatment, with 1 to 8 time points per patient. Profiling relied on immunoSEQ multiplex PCR, and the TCRdb table lists in-frame clones only, not all of them. The profile shows 20,000 to 25,000 clones, under 95% of them singletons. V and J are TRBV28 and TRBJ2-7, with 7 positions matching TRBD1. This receptor was identified in a woman aged 55-69 years with urothelial cancer. Source: PBMCs, taken around atezolizumab (anti-PD-L1) treatment. The CDR3 spells CASSSGGMAYEQYF. CDR3 in DNA: TGTGCCAGCAGTTCAGGGGGTATGGCCTACGAGCAGTACTTC.